The entry that follows covers one T cell receptor beta chain sequence. Its antigen is as yet unknown. Germline V gives CDR1 MRHNA, CDR2 SNTAGT. The CDR3 covers 16 residues. Trimming took 2 bases from V and 3 from J; bases not matched to a gene: 4. Among the patients, none had received any treatment before thyroid surgery. The data belong to a study of metastatic and nonmetastatic thyroid tumors. Study-level information: Comparison of repertoires was carried out across blood and tumor or nodule tissue from malignant and benign thyroid patients. Study-wide findings and caveats: Malignant thyroid tumors reportedly had TCR beta diversity that was significantly higher than in benign nodules, in blood and tumor.

Source study methods: Building a distant-metastasis classifier for papillary thyroid cancer drew on CDR3 differences across clinicopathological groups. TCRdb used MiXCR to call clones anew from the PCR reads. The V and J calls shown here were made by TCRdb, not taken from the authors' results. The sample has 36,000 or so clones; 33% are singletons. The sample was tumor tissue. The receptor comes from a female donor with papillary thyroid cancer or a benign thyroid nodule (not recorded which). Some clones in this sample may be carry-over from other donors' samples. The chain uses TRBV6-4 and TRBJ2-1, with TRBD2 matching 10 bases. The CDR3 coding sequence is TGTGCCAGCAGTGACGGGACTAGCGCTGACTACAATGAGCAGTTCTTC. Its protein is CASSDGTSADYNEQFF.